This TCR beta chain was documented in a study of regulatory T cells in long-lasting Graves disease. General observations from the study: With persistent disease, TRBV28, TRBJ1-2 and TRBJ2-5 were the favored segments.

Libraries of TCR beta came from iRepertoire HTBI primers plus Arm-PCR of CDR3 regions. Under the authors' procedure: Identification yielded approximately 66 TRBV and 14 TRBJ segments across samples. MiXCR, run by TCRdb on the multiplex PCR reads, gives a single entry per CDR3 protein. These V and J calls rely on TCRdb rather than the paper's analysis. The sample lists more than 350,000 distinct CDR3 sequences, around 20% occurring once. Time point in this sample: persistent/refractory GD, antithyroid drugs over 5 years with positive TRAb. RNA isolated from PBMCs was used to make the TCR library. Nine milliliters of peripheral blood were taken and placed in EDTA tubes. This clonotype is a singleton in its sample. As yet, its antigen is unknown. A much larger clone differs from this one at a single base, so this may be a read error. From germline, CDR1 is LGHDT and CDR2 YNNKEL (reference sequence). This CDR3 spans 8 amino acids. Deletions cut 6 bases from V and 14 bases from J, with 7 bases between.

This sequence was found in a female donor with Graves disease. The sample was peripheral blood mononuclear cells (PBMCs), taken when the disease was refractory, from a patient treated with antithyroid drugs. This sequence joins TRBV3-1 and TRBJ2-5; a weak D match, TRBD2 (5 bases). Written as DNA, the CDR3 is TGTGCCAGCAGTCGGGATTACTTC. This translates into CASSRDYF.